This is a list of T cell receptor beta chains from one sample in a study of blood T cell repertoires in COVID-19. Measured with immunoSEQ multiplex PCR; TCRdb has only the in-frame clones, and not every one. Of roughly 280,000 clones in the sample, 80% to 90% were seen once. Sequences were obtained from PBMCs or T cells enriched from blood (not recorded which). The origin of the receptors is a woman younger than 35 who had recovered from COVID-19. Both conserved end residues are trimmed from each CDR3. Size is stated for part of the rows, as once, few or many counts, or as a class when the clone is expanded.

NA,TRBV15,TRBJ2-7,ATSRDLLQTVNEQY
NA,TRBV5-4,TRBJ2-5,ASSPRLAGEETQY
NA,TRBV29-1,TRBJ1-1,STRTGLGTEAF
NA,TRBV16,TRBJ1-6,ASSQSGKAGSPLH
NA,TRBV24-1,TRBJ2-2,ATAEGGAGLTGELF
once,TRBV20-1,TRBJ1-2,SASRPRSRYNYGYT
NA,TRBV5-1,TRBJ1-2,ASSPARNYGYT
NA,TRBV5-1,TRBJ2-7,ASSWGQGSYEQY
few,TRBV6-4,TRBJ1-1,ASSANPGITEAF
NA,TRBV10-1,TRBJ1-2,ASIWFLDCST
NA,TRBV5-1,TRBJ1-4,ASSLQGGEKLF
NA,TRBV2,TRBJ1-2,ASSGVDTRDRGYT
NA,TRBV5-6,TRBJ1-5,ASSFSGVYSNQPQH
NA,TRBV19,TRBJ2-7,ASRGQGAFHEQY
NA,TRBV5-1,TRBJ1-3,ASSLGLPGDTIY
NA,TRBV10-2,TRBJ2-6,ASRQGFMAGANVLT
once,TRBV3-1/TRBV3-2,TRBJ2-3,ASSQDLILAGEADTQY
NA,TRBV7-6,TRBJ1-1,ASSLVGGNTEAF
NA,TRBV4-2,TRBJ1-3,ASSQEDRGLSSGNTIY
NA,TRBV5-4,TRBJ2-7,ASSPGTGAISYEQY
NA,TRBV30,TRBJ1-2,AWSVRTDYGYT
NA,TRBV6-1,TRBJ1-6,ASSEAGTVTTLH
NA,TRBV18,TRBJ1-3,ASSPREWGESGNTIY
NA,TRBV5-1,TRBJ1-1,ASSPLENTEAF
once,TRBV6-5,TRBJ1-2,ASSRDTSGSGYT
many,TRBV15,TRBJ2-2,ATSSGTSGGVNTGELF
NA,TRBV6-5,TRBJ1-2,ASTLGGANYGYT